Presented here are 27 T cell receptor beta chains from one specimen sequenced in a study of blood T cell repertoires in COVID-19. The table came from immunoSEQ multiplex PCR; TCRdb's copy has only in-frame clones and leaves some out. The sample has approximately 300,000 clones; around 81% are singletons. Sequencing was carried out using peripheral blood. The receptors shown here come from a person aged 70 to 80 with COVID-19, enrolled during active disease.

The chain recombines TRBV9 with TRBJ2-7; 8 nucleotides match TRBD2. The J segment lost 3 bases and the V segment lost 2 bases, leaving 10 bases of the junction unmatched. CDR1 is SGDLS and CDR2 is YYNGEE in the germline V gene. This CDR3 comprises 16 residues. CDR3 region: CASSVLGGGPLYEQYF. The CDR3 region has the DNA TGTGCCAGCAGCGTCCTCGGCGGGGGGCCCCTCTACGAGCAGTACTTC.

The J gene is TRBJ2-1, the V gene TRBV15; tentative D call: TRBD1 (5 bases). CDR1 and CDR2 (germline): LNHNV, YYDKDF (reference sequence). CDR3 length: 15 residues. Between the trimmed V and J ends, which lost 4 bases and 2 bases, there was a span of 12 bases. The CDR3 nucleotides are TGTGCCACCAGCACCACTTCAGGGACCTACAATGAGCAGTTCTTC. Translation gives CATSTTSGTYNEQFF.

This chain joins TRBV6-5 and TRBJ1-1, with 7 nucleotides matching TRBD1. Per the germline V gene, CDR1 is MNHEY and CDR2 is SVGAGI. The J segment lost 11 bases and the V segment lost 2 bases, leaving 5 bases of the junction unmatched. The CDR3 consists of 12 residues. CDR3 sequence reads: CASSYTTGVAFF. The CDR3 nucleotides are TGTGCCAGCAGTTACACCACAGGGGTGGCTTTCTTT.

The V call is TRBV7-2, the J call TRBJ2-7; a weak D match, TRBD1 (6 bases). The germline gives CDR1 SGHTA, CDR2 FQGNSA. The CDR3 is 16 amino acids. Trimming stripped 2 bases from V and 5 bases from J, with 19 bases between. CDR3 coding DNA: TGTGCCAGCAGCTTATATCTTAGGGGGAGTGAGCACGAGCAGTACTTC. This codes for CASSLYLRGSEHEQYF. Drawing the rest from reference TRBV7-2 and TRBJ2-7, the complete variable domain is GAGVSQSPSNKVTEKGKDVELRCDPISGHTALYWYRQSLGQGLEFLIYFQGNSAPDKSGLPSDRFSAERTGGSVSTLTIQRTQQEDSAVYLCASSLYLRGSEHEQYFGPGTRLTVT.

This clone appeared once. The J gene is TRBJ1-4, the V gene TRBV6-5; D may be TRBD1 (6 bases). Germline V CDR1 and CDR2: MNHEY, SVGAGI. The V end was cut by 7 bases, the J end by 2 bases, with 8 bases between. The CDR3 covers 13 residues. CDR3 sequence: CASNRVTNEKLFF. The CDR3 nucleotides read TGTGCCAGCAACAGGGTTACTAATGAAAAACTGTTTTTT.

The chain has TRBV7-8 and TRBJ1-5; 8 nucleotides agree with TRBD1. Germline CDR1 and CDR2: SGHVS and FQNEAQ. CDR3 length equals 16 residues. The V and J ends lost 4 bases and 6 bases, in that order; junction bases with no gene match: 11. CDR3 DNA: TGTGCCAGCAGCTCTGACCAGGGGGCGCGAGGTCAGCCCCAGCATTTT. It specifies CASSSDQGARGQPQHF. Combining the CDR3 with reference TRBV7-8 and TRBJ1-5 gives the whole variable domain GAGVSQSPRYKVAKRGQDVALRCDPISGHVSLFWYQQALGQGPEFLTYFQNEAQLDKSGLPSDRFFAERPEGSVSTLKIQRTQQEDSAVYLCASSSDQGARGQPQHFGDGTRLSIL.

The CDR3 DNA sequence: TGTGCCAGCAGTTACTCAAGAGGGAGCCAAGAGACCCAGTACTTC. Residues: CASSYSRGSQETQYF. The rearrangement uses TRBV6-5 and TRBJ2-5, with TRBD2 as a possible D gene (5 bases). This CDR3 is 15 amino acids long. Trimming left V 0 bases short and J 1 base short, with 9 bases between. The germline V gene encodes CDR1 MNHEY and CDR2 SVGAGI.

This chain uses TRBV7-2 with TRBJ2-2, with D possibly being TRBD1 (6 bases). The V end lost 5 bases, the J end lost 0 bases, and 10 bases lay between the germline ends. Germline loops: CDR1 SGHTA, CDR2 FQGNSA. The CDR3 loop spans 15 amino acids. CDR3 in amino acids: CASSQGFTNTGELFF. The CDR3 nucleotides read TGTGCCAGCAGCCAGGGGTTCACGAACACCGGGGAGCTGTTTTTT.

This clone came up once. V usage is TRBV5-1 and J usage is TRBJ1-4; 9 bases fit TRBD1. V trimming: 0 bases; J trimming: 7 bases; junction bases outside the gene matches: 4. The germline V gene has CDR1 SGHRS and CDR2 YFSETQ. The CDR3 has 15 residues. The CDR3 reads CASSLEGQGFEKLFF. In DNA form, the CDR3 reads TGCGCCAGCAGCTTGGAGGGACAGGGCTTTGAAAAACTGTTTTTT.

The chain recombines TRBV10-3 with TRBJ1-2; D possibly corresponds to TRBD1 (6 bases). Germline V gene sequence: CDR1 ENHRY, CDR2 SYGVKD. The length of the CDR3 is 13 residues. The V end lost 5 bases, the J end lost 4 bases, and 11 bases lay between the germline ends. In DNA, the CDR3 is TGTGCCATCAGTTCTGGGGGCCCCTATGGCTACACCTTC. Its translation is CAISSGGPYGYTF.

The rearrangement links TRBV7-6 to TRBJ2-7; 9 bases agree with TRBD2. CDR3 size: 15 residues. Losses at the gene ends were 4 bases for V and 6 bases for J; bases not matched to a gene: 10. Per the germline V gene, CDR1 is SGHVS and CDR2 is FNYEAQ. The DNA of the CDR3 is TGTGCCAGCAGCTCTCCCGGGACTAGCCCGCGCGAGCAGTACTTC. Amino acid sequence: CASSSPGTSPREQYF.

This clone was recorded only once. The CDR3 coding sequence is TGTGCTAGTGGTTTGGTACTTGGGGGCGGGAGCGCCGGGGATACGCAGTATTTT. The encoded protein is CASGLVLGGGSAGDTQYF. This sequence joins TRBV12-5 and TRBJ2-3; D may be TRBD2 (7 bases). There are 18 residues in the CDR3. From germline, CDR1 is LGHNT and CDR2 FRNRAP. Deletions cut 0 bases from V and 6 bases from J, with 22 bases between.

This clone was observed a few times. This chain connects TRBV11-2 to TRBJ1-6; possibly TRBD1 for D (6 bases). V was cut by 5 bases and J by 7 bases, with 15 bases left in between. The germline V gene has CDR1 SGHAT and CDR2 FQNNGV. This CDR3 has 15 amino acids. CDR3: CASSPMDSLNSPLHF. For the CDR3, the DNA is TGTGCCAGCAGCCCTATGGACAGCCTGAATTCACCCCTCCACTTT.

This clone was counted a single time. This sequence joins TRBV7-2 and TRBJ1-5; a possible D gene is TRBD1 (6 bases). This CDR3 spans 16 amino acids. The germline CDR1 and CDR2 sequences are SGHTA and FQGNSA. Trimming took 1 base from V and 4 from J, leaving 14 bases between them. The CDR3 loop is CASSLGVQGFNQPQHF. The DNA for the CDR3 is TGTGCCAGCAGCTTAGGTGTACAGGGATTTAATCAGCCCCAGCATTTT.

The CDR3 region is CASSLAGSGTEAFF. CDR3 nucleotides: TGCGCCAGCAGCTTGGCAGGATCAGGGACTGAAGCTTTCTTT. The chain has TRBV5-1 and TRBJ1-1, with TRBD1 as a possible D gene (5 bases). CDR3 length equals 14 residues. V was shortened by 0 bases and J by 5 bases, with 11 bases between the two germline ends. Germline V CDR1 and CDR2: SGHRS, YFSETQ.

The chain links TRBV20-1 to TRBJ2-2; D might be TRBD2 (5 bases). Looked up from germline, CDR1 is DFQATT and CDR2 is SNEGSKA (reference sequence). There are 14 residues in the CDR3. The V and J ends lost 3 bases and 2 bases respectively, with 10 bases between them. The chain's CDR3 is CSASLARNTGELFF. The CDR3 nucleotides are TGCAGTGCTAGTTTAGCGAGAAACACCGGGGAGCTGTTTTTT.

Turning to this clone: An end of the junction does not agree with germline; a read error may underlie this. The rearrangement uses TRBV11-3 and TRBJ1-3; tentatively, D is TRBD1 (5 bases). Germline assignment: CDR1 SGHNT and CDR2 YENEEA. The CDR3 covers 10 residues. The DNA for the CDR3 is TGTGCCAGCGGATGGGGCGGTCCCCGTTTT. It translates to CASGWGGPRF.

The CDR3 loop reads CASSQVGTGQETQYF. CDR3 nucleotide sequence: TGCGCCAGCAGCCAAGTCGGGACAGGGCAGGAGACCCAGTACTTC. The rearrangement uses TRBV4-1 and TRBJ2-5, with TRBD1 matching over 9 bases. J lost 5 bases, V lost 1 base, and 5 bases had no gene match. The CDR3 runs to 15 residues. CDR1 MGHRA and CDR2 YSYEKL come from the germline V gene.

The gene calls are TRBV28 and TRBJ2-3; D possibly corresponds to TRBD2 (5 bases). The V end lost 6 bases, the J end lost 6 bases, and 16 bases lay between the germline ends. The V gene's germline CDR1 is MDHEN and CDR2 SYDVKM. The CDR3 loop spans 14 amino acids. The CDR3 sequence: CASSPLRVRDTQYF. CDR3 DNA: TGTGCCAGCAGCCCGCTGAGGGTAAGGGATACGCAGTATTTT.

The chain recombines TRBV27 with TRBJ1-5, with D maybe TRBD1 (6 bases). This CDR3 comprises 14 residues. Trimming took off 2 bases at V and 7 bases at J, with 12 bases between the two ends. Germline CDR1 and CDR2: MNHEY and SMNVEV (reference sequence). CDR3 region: CASSLQTGQQPQHF. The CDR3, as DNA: TGTGCCAGCAGTTTACAAACAGGGCAACAGCCCCAGCATTTT.

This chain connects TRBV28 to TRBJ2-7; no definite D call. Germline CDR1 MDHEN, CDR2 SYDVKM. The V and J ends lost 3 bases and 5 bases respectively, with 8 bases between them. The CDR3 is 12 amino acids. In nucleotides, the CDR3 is TGTGCCAGCAGTTTTAGCCGGCACGAGCAGTACTTC. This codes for CASSFSRHEQYF.

CDR3 DNA: TGTGCCAGCAGTGCGGTGTTATATGGCTACACCTTC. Translation: CASSAVLYGYTF. The J gene is TRBJ1-2, the V gene TRBV2; D ambiguous. The CDR3 sequence is 12 residues long. Germline V gene sequence: CDR1 SNHLY, CDR2 FYNNEI. Between the trimmed V and J ends, which lost 4 bases and 5 bases, there was a span of 8 bases.

In DNA, the CDR3 is TGTGCCAGCAGCTTGCAGTTAAGGACAGGACAAGATCAGCCCCAGCATTTT. Translating gives CASSLQLRTGQDQPQHF. V gene TRBV5-6 combines with J gene TRBJ1-5; TRBD1 matches at 7 bases. Germline V gene lookup returns CDR1 SGHDT and CDR2 YYEEEE. Losses at the gene ends were 1 base for V and 5 bases for J; bases not matched to a gene: 12. This CDR3 contains 17 residues.

The CDR3 region has the DNA TGTGCCAGCAGCTTACGGAGACAGGGCAATAACTATGGCTACACCTTC. Its translation is CASSLRRQGNNYGYTF. This chain uses TRBV13 with TRBJ1-2; TRBD1 agrees at 7 bases. The junction had 7 bases not matched to a gene; V was cut back by 2 bases and J by 1 base. The CDR3 contains 16 residues. The germline V gene encodes CDR1 PRHDT and CDR2 FYEKMQ (reference sequence).

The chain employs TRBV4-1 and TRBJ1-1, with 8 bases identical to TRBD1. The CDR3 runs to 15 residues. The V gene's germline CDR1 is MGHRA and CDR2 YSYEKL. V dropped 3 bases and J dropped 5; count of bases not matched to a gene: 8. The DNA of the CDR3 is TGCGCCAGCAGCCACGTAGGACAGGGAGAAACTGAAGCTTTCTTT. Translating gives CASSHVGQGETEAFF.

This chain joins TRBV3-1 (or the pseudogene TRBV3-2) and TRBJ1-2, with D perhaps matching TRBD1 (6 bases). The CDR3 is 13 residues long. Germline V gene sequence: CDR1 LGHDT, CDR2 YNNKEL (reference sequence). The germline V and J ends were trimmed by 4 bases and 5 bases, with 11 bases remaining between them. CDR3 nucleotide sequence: TGTGCCAGCAGCCTATGGACAGATTATGGCTACACCTTC. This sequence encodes CASSLWTDYGYTF.

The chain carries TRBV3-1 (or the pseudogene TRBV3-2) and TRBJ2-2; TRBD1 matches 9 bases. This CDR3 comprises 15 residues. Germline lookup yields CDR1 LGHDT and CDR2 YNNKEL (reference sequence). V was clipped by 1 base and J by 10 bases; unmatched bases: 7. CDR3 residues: CASSQGGQGWEELFF. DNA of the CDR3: TGTGCCAGCAGCCAAGGCGGACAGGGGTGGGAGGAGCTGTTTTTT.